Listed below are T cell receptor beta chains from one sample, sequenced in a study of human versus mouse CDR3 diversity and MHC coevolution. Measured with immunoSEQ multiplex PCR; TCRdb has only the in-frame clones, and not every one. The profile shows more than 55,000 clones, around 94% of them singletons. The sample consisted of naive CD4+ T cells from blood. These receptors were obtained from a person in their sixties in good health. Both conserved end residues are part of each CDR3. The order of the fields is CDR3 DNA, CDR3 protein, clone size, J gene, V gene, D gene. The D gene is left open where the match is weak. Rows give clone size only sometimes, using once, few, many, or a class for an expanded clone.

DNA: TGTGCCAGCATTGTGGTGGGGAGGGCCCCCGAGGGCTACACCTTC
CDR3: CASIVVGRAPEGYTF
size: -
J: TRBJ1-2
V: TRBV6-1
D: -

DNA: TGTGCCAGTAGTGTCAGCCCGGCTAGCGGGCTGGAGACCCAGTACTTC
CDR3: CASSVSPASGLETQYF
size: few
J: TRBJ2-5
V: TRBV19
D: TRBD2

DNA: TGCAGCGTTGTGGCAGGGGGGAACACTGAAGCTTTCTTT
CDR3: CSVVAGGNTEAFF
size: -
J: TRBJ1-1
V: TRBV29-1
D: TRBD1

DNA: TGTGCCAGCAGCACCCCGGGCGAGCAGTACTTC
CDR3: CASSTPGEQYF
size: -
J: TRBJ2-7
V: TRBV6-6
D: -

DNA: TGCAGCGTTGTGACTAGCGGGAGAAAAAAGGAGACCCAGTACTTC
CDR3: CSVVTSGRKKETQYF
size: -
J: TRBJ2-5
V: TRBV29-1
D: TRBD2

DNA: TGTGCCAGCAGCTTGGGAGGTAGCGGGACGGCCAATGAGCAGTTCTTC
CDR3: CASSLGGSGTANEQFF
size: -
J: TRBJ2-1
V: TRBV5-4
D: TRBD2

DNA: TGTGCCAGCCGTAGCGGGAGGTGGTCCTACAATGAGCAGTTCTTC
CDR3: CASRSGRWSYNEQFF
size: -
J: TRBJ2-1
V: TRBV6-5
D: TRBD2

DNA: TGTGCCAGCAGCCCCTATAGCGGGATTCGATCGAACGAGCAGTACTTC
CDR3: CASSPYSGIRSNEQYF
size: -
J: TRBJ2-7
V: TRBV7-8
D: TRBD2

DNA: TGCAGCGTTAGAGGATCGGGCACCGGGGAGCTGTTTTTT
CDR3: CSVRGSGTGELFF
size: -
J: TRBJ2-2
V: TRBV29-1
D: -

DNA: TGTGCCAGCAGTTACCCGGGTCCTTACTCTGGAAACACCATATATTTT
CDR3: CASSYPGPYSGNTIYF
size: -
J: TRBJ1-3
V: TRBV6-5
D: -

DNA: TGTGCCAGCAGTGGGACTGGCTTTACCCAGTACTTC
CDR3: CASSGTGFTQYF
size: -
J: TRBJ2-5
V: TRBV7-9
D: -

DNA: TGTGCCAGCAGCTTGCCTGGGCAGGGGGCGGTCGGGGAGCTGTTTTTT
CDR3: CASSLPGQGAVGELFF
size: -
J: TRBJ2-2
V: TRBV5-6
D: TRBD1

DNA: TGTGCCAGCAGCCTGGTTGGGGAGACCTACGAGCAGTACTTC
CDR3: CASSLVGETYEQYF
size: once
J: TRBJ2-7
V: TRBV5-4
D: -

DNA: TGTGCCAGTTCTTCCTTGGGGGCTATGAACACTGAAGCTTTCTTT
CDR3: CASSSLGAMNTEAFF
size: -
J: TRBJ1-1
V: TRBV2
D: -

DNA: TGTGCCAGTAGCAGCGGGCCCCCGGATACGCAGTATTTT
CDR3: CASSSGPPDTQYF
size: -
J: TRBJ2-3
V: TRBV9
D: -

DNA: TGTGCCAGCAGCTCCAGCCTGGCTGGGGGAGGCACTGAAGCTTTCTTT
CDR3: CASSSSLAGGGTEAFF
size: once
J: TRBJ1-1
V: TRBV7-2
D: -

DNA: TGTGCCAGCAGCCAAGATCATTCAGGGGCAGGGACTGAAGCTTTCTTT
CDR3: CASSQDHSGAGTEAFF
size: -
J: TRBJ1-1
V: TRBV4-2
D: -

DNA: TGTGCCAGTAGCGTACTTGGACAGGTAGGCGAGCAGTACTTC
CDR3: CASSVLGQVGEQYF
size: -
J: TRBJ2-7
V: TRBV19
D: TRBD1

DNA: TGTGCCAGCAGCGTAGGGATAGCCGGGGGCCTGACTTTC
CDR3: CASSVGIAGGLTF
size: once
J: TRBJ2-6
V: TRBV7-2
D: -

DNA: TGTGCCAGCAGTGAAGCTAGCGGGAGTTTCGGTGAGCAGTTCTTC
CDR3: CASSEASGSFGEQFF
size: -
J: TRBJ2-1
V: TRBV2
D: TRBD2

DNA: TGTGCCAGCAGCCCACAGGGCGGGAGGACTGAAGCTTTCTTT
CDR3: CASSPQGGRTEAFF
size: -
J: TRBJ1-1
V: TRBV7-9
D: -

DNA: TGCGCCAGCAGCTTGGGGGTCGGGACAGGGGTCCGAAAACTGTTTTTT
CDR3: CASSLGVGTGVRKLFF
size: -
J: TRBJ1-4
V: TRBV5-1
D: TRBD1

DNA: TGTGCCAGCAGTAGCGCTCACACAGATACGCAGTATTTT
CDR3: CASSSAHTDTQYF
size: -
J: TRBJ2-3
V: TRBV9
D: -

DNA: TGTGCCACCCTAGGGACACAGGGGGAAAAACTGTTTTTT
CDR3: CATLGTQGEKLFF
size: few
J: TRBJ1-4
V: TRBV10-3
D: TRBD1